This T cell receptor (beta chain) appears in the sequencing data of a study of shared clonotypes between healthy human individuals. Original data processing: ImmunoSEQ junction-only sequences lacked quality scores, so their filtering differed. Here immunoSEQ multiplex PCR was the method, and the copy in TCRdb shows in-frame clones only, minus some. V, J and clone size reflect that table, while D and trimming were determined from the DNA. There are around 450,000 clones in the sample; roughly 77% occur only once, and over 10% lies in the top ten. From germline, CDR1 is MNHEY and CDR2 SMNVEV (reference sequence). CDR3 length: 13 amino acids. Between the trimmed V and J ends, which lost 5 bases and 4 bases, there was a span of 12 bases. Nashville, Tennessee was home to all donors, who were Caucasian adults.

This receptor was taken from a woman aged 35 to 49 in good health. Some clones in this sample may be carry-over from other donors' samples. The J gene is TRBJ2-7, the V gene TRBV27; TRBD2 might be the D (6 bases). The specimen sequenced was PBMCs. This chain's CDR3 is CASSPGSRYEQYF. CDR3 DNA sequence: TGTGCCAGCAGTCCCGGGAGTAGATACGAGCAGTACTTC.